A single sample is the source of the 8 T cell receptor beta chains below, sequenced in a study of T cell changes during pregnancy in multiple sclerosis (dated by TCRdb to the late 2010s). The library was obtained by the immunoSEQ multiplex PCR assay. TCRdb took this table from immuneACCESS and kept in-frame rearrangements with V and J called. Such tables lack part of the clones; where checked against another copy, unresolved V genes explain under half of the gap, and the rest is unexplained. Across this sample there are some 100,000 clones, with around 93% seen only once. Roughly 1% of the sample goes to the ten largest clones. The sequencing here drew on peripheral blood, taken before pregnancy. The receptors stem from a female donor with multiple sclerosis, enrolled in a pregnancy study.

The CDR3 nucleotides read TGCGCCAGCGGTCGTCTGGGGGGGAGCCAAGAGACCCAGTACTTC. As protein: CASGRLGGSQETQYF. The chain recombines TRBV5-1 with TRBJ2-5, with 7 bases lining up with TRBD2. Germline lookup yields CDR1 SGHRS and CDR2 YFSETQ. With V trimmed by 7 bases and J by 1 base, 10 bases remained unmatched. CDR3 length: 15 residues.

This clone was observed a few times. This sequence joins TRBV25-1 and TRBJ1-2; 8 nucleotides align to TRBD1. The J segment lost 3 bases and the V segment lost 5 bases, leaving 5 bases of the junction unmatched. Germline-derived CDR1 and CDR2 are MGHDK and SYGVNS. There are 14 residues in the CDR3. CDR3 loop: CASSRQGLDYGYTF. CDR3 DNA: TGTGCCAGCAGTCGACAGGGGTTGGACTATGGCTACACCTTC.

The rearrangement links TRBV5-1 to TRBJ2-7, with TRBD1 matching 7 bases. Trimming removed 6 bases from V and 2 bases from J; junction bases left unmatched: 5. The CDR3 extends over 13 amino acids. Per the germline V gene, CDR1 is SGHRS and CDR2 is YFSETQ. The CDR3 DNA reads TGCGCCAGCACGACAGGGTCAGCCTACGAGCAGTACTTC. Translating gives CASTTGSAYEQYF.

The chain carries TRBV20-1 and TRBJ1-1; D gene unclear. The CDR3 runs 11 residues. V gave up 0 bases and J gave up 5 bases, with 4 bases separating them. Germline V gene lookup returns CDR1 DFQATT and CDR2 SNEGSKA (reference sequence). For the CDR3, the DNA is TGCAGTGCTAGAGATCTTACTGAAGCTTTCTTT. Its translation: CSARDLTEAFF.

This rearrangement joins TRBV11-2 to TRBJ2-3; D perhaps matches TRBD1 (6 bases). Germline CDR1 is SGHAT and CDR2 is FQNNGV. The V end lost 2 bases, the J end lost 6 bases, and 18 bases lay between the germline ends. This CDR3 has 16 amino acids. CDR3 in amino acids: CASSLTPTGLGDTQYF. DNA of the CDR3: TGTGCCAGCAGCTTAACCCCGACAGGACTGGGGGATACGCAGTATTTT. Using reference TRBV11-2 and TRBJ2-3 for the parts outside the CDR3, the full variable domain is EAGVAQSPRYKIIEKRQSVAFWCNPISGHATLYWYQQILGQGPKLLIQFQNNGVVDDSQLPKDRFSAERLKGVDSTLKIQPAKLEDSAVYLCASSLTPTGLGDTQYFGPGTRLTVL.

The sample holds one count of this clone. This chain connects TRBV27 to TRBJ2-1; 9 bases agree with TRBD2. The CDR3 loop spans 16 amino acids. The germline gives CDR1 MNHEY, CDR2 SMNVEV (reference sequence). Trimming at V came to 0 bases and at J to 2 bases, leaving 2 bases not matched to a gene. The DNA for the CDR3 is TGTGCCAGCAGTTTATCGGCGGGAGGGGCCTACAATGAGCAGTTCTTC. This translates into CASSLSAGGAYNEQFF.

The V and J genes are TRBV5-1 and TRBJ2-1; maybe TRBD2 (5 bases). Germline V gene lookup returns CDR1 SGHRS and CDR2 YFSETQ. With 4 bases removed from V and 5 bases from J, the gap between germline ends came to 10 bases. This CDR3 contains 13 residues. CDR3 amino acids: CASSLDYNNEQFF. The CDR3 DNA follows: TGCGCCAGCAGCCTCGACTACAACAATGAGCAGTTCTTC.

This chain uses TRBV30 with TRBJ1-2, with 7 bases identical to TRBD1. Per the germline V gene, CDR1 is GTSNPN and CDR2 is SVGIG (reference sequence). V trimming: 1 base; J trimming: 6 bases; junction bases outside the gene matches: 5. This CDR3 is built from 13 residues. The chain's CDR3 is CAWSGHRGHGYTF. The CDR3 region has the DNA TGTGCCTGGAGTGGACACAGGGGCCATGGCTACACCTTC.